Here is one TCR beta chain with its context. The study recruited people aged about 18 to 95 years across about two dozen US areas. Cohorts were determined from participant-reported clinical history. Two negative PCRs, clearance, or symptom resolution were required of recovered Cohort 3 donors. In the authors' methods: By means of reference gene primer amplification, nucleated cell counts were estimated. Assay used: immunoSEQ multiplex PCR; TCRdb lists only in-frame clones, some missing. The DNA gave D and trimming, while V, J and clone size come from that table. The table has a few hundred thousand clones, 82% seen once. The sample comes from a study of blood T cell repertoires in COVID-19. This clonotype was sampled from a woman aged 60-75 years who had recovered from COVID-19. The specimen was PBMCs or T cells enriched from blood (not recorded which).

The CDR3 region is CASSQSRRAYNEQFF. CDR3 DNA: TGCGCCAGCAGTCAATCGAGACGGGCCTACAATGAGCAGTTCTTC. The V call is TRBV23-1, the J call TRBJ2-1; D remains unclear. TRBV23-1 falls under the ORF class, with uncertain function. Trimming took 0 bases from V and 2 from J, leaving 8 bases between them. CDR3 size: 15 residues.